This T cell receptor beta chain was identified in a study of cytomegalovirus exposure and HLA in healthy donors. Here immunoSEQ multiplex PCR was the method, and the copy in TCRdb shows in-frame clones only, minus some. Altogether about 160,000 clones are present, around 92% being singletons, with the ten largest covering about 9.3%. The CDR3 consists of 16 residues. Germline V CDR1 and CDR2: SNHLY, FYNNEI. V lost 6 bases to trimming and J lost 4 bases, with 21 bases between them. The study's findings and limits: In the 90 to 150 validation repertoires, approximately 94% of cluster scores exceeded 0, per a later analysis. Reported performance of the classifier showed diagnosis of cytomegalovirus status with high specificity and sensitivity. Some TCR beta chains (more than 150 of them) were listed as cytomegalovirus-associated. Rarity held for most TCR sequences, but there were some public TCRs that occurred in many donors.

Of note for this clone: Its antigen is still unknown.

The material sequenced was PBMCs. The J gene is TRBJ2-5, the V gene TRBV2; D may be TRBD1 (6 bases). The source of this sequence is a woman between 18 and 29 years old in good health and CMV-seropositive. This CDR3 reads CASRPRKVGTRETQYF. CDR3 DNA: TGTGCCAGCAGGCCTCGCAAAGTAGGGACAAGAGAGACCCAGTACTTC.